The rows below give T cell receptor beta chains drawn from one sample of a study of shared clonotypes between healthy human individuals. Sequenced by immunoSEQ multiplex PCR; TCRdb stores in-frame clones only, minus some. The sample records about 480,000 clones, 60% to 85% being singletons. The sequenced sample consisted of PBMCs. The receptors shown here come from a woman in her thirties or forties in good health. Some clones in this sample may be carry-over from other donors' samples. Each CDR3 is given with its conserved first and last residue. D genes are given only for firm matches. Clone sizes are given selectively: once, few, many, or a class where the clone is expanded.

d_gene: -
j_gene: TRBJ2-1
abundance: -
v_gene: TRBV5-1
CDR3aa: CASSHGTGGGSYNEQFF
CDR3nt: TGCGCCAGCAGTCATGGGACTGGAGGGGGCTCATACAATGAGCAGTTCTTC

d_gene: -
j_gene: TRBJ2-7
abundance: -
v_gene: TRBV2
CDR3aa: CASSDWDFSSSYEQYF
CDR3nt: TGTGCCAGCAGTGATTGGGACTTTTCTAGCTCCTACGAGCAGTACTTC

d_gene: TRBD1
j_gene: TRBJ2-3
abundance: -
v_gene: TRBV5-4
CDR3aa: CASSNRDRALTDTQYF
CDR3nt: TGTGCCAGCAGCAACCGGGACAGGGCCCTCACAGATACGCAGTATTTT

d_gene: -
j_gene: TRBJ2-5
abundance: -
v_gene: TRBV7-9
CDR3aa: CASSSPGSKTQYF
CDR3nt: TGTGCCAGCAGCTCCCCAGGGTCGAAGACCCAGTACTTC

d_gene: TRBD1
j_gene: TRBJ1-1
abundance: -
v_gene: TRBV6-4
CDR3aa: CASSASTGGRTEAFF
CDR3nt: TGTGCCAGCAGTGCCTCGACAGGGGGTAGGACTGAAGCTTTCTTT

d_gene: -
j_gene: TRBJ2-2
abundance: -
v_gene: TRBV5-8
CDR3aa: CASSRAGRGTGELFF
CDR3nt: TGTGCCAGCAGCCGCGCCGGTAGAGGCACCGGGGAGCTGTTTTTT

d_gene: -
j_gene: TRBJ1-5
abundance: once
v_gene: TRBV7-9
CDR3aa: CASSLVTSNQPQHF
CDR3nt: TGTGCCAGCAGCTTAGTTACTAGCAATCAGCCCCAGCATTTT

d_gene: TRBD2
j_gene: TRBJ2-3
abundance: -
v_gene: TRBV19
CDR3aa: CASSKVAGSSDTQYF
CDR3nt: TGTGCCAGTAGTAAGGTAGCGGGATCGTCAGATACGCAGTATTTT

d_gene: -
j_gene: TRBJ1-1
abundance: few
v_gene: TRBV30
CDR3aa: CAWSVGAGYPTEAFF
CDR3nt: TGTGCCTGGAGTGTAGGGGCAGGGTACCCCACTGAAGCTTTCTTT

d_gene: -
j_gene: TRBJ1-4
abundance: -
v_gene: TRBV16
CDR3aa: CASSPRGGGNEKLFF
CDR3nt: TGTGCCAGCAGCCCGCGGGGCGGTGGTAATGAAAAACTGTTTTTT

d_gene: TRBD2
j_gene: TRBJ2-7
abundance: -
v_gene: TRBV19
CDR3aa: CASSILAGMDMPYEQYF
CDR3nt: TGTGCCAGTAGTATCCTAGCGGGAATGGATATGCCCTACGAGCAGTACTTC

d_gene: TRBD1
j_gene: TRBJ2-7
abundance: -
v_gene: TRBV5-1
CDR3aa: CASSLVRGQGNYEQYF
CDR3nt: TGCGCCAGCAGCTTGGTCCGGGGACAGGGTAATTACGAGCAGTACTTC

d_gene: -
j_gene: TRBJ2-1
abundance: once
v_gene: TRBV28
CDR3aa: CASSLTVRDEQFF
CDR3nt: TGTGCCAGCAGTTTGACCGTTAGGGATGAGCAGTTCTTC

d_gene: -
j_gene: TRBJ1-1
abundance: -
v_gene: TRBV6-5
CDR3aa: CASCWAENTEAFF
CDR3nt: TGTGCCAGCTGCTGGGCCGAAAACACTGAAGCTTTCTTT

d_gene: -
j_gene: TRBJ2-7
abundance: -
v_gene: TRBV5-1
CDR3aa: CASSLADNYEQYF
CDR3nt: TGCGCCAGCAGCTTGGCGGACAACTACGAGCAGTACTTC

d_gene: TRBD2
j_gene: TRBJ2-2
abundance: -
v_gene: TRBV27
CDR3aa: CASGLARTGELFF
CDR3nt: TGTGCCAGCGGACTAGCACGGACCGGGGAGCTGTTTTTT

d_gene: -
j_gene: TRBJ2-6
abundance: -
v_gene: TRBV7-9
CDR3aa: CASSLEVRSSGANVLTF
CDR3nt: TGTGCCAGCAGCTTAGAAGTCAGAAGCTCTGGGGCCAACGTCCTGACTTTC

d_gene: TRBD1
j_gene: TRBJ1-4
abundance: -
v_gene: TRBV7-8
CDR3aa: CASSALRLISGGGEKLFF
CDR3nt: TGTGCCAGCAGCGCATTACGGCTAATCTCAGGGGGAGGTGAAAAACTGTTTTTT

d_gene: TRBD1
j_gene: TRBJ1-2
abundance: -
v_gene: TRBV30
CDR3aa: CAWSGTGDGGYTF
CDR3nt: TGTGCCTGGAGTGGGACAGGGGATGGAGGCTACACCTTC

d_gene: -
j_gene: TRBJ2-2
abundance: -
v_gene: TRBV7-9
CDR3aa: CASGPTRGELFF
CDR3nt: TGTGCCAGCGGCCCAACCCGCGGGGAGCTGTTTTTT

d_gene: -
j_gene: TRBJ1-1
abundance: -
v_gene: TRBV6-5
CDR3aa: CASRPLRVRNTEAFF
CDR3nt: TGTGCCAGCAGACCGCTCCGGGTCCGGAACACTGAAGCTTTCTTT

d_gene: -
j_gene: TRBJ2-7
abundance: few
v_gene: TRBV2
CDR3aa: CASSDSIPYEQYF
CDR3nt: TGTGCCAGCAGTGATAGCATTCCCTACGAGCAGTACTTC

d_gene: -
j_gene: TRBJ2-5
abundance: -
v_gene: TRBV11-2
CDR3aa: CASTWTAGETQYF
CDR3nt: TGTGCCAGCACTTGGACAGCCGGCGAGACCCAGTACTTC

d_gene: -
j_gene: TRBJ2-1
abundance: once
v_gene: TRBV28
CDR3aa: CASSSGVHEQFF
CDR3nt: TGTGCCAGCAGTTCCGGGGTCCATGAGCAGTTCTTC

d_gene: -
j_gene: TRBJ2-1
abundance: -
v_gene: TRBV5-1
CDR3aa: CASSLSSSHNEQFF
CDR3nt: TGCGCCAGCAGCTTGTCAAGCAGCCACAATGAGCAGTTCTTC

d_gene: -
j_gene: TRBJ2-1
abundance: -
v_gene: TRBV28
CDR3aa: CASSLYWGTDNEQFF
CDR3nt: TGTGCCAGCAGTTTATATTGGGGCACGGACAATGAGCAGTTCTTC

d_gene: -
j_gene: TRBJ1-1
abundance: few
v_gene: TRBV27
CDR3aa: CASSPLQGGMNTEAFF
CDR3nt: TGTGCCAGCAGTCCTTTACAGGGTGGGATGAACACTGAAGCTTTCTTT

d_gene: TRBD1
j_gene: TRBJ1-6
abundance: -
v_gene: TRBV28
CDR3aa: CASSSGDRLVSPLHF
CDR3nt: TGTGCCAGCAGTTCAGGGGACAGGCTGGTCTCACCCCTCCACTTT

d_gene: TRBD2
j_gene: TRBJ2-3
abundance: -
v_gene: TRBV5-1
CDR3aa: CASSSGTSGTQYF
CDR3nt: TGCGCCAGCAGTTCCGGGACTAGCGGTACGCAGTATTTT

d_gene: TRBD2
j_gene: TRBJ2-1
abundance: -
v_gene: TRBV6-4
CDR3aa: CASSEGSGTYNEQFF
CDR3nt: TGTGCCAGCAGTGAAGGTAGCGGGACTTACAATGAGCAGTTCTTC

d_gene: TRBD1
j_gene: TRBJ1-2
abundance: -
v_gene: TRBV19
CDR3aa: CASQEGQGANYGYTF
CDR3nt: TGTGCCAGTCAGGAGGGACAGGGAGCTAACTATGGCTACACCTTC

d_gene: -
j_gene: TRBJ2-1
abundance: -
v_gene: TRBV21-1
CDR3aa: CASSSLAGGPSYNEQFF
CDR3nt: TGTGCCAGCAGTTCACTAGCGGGAGGGCCGTCCTACAATGAGCAGTTCTTC

d_gene: TRBD1
j_gene: TRBJ2-6
abundance: -
v_gene: TRBV5-6
CDR3aa: CASSFPDRGSSTGANVLTF
CDR3nt: TGTGCCAGCAGCTTTCCGGACAGGGGAAGTTCTACTGGGGCCAACGTCCTGACTTTC

d_gene: -
j_gene: TRBJ2-2
abundance: -
v_gene: TRBV5-1
CDR3aa: CASSLGPRGGELFF
CDR3nt: TGCGCCAGCAGCTTGGGTCCCCGGGGCGGGGAGCTGTTTTTT